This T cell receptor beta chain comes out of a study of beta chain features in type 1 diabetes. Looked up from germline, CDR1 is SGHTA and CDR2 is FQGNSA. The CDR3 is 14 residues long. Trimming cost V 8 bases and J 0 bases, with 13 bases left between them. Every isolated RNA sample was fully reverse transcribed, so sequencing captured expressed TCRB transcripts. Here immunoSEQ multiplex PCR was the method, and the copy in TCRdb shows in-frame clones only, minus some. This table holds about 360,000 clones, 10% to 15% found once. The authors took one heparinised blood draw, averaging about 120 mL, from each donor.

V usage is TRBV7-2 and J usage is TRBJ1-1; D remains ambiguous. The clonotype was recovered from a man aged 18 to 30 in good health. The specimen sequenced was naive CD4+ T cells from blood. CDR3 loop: CASGSGHLNTEAFF. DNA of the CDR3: TGTGCCAGCGGATCTGGGCATTTGAACACTGAAGCTTTCTTT. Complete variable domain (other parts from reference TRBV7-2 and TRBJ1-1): GAGVSQSPSNKVTEKGKDVELRCDPISGHTALYWYRQSLGQGLEFLIYFQGNSAPDKSGLPSDRFSAERTGGSVSTLTIQRTQQEDSAVYLCASGSGHLNTEAFFGQGTRLTVV.